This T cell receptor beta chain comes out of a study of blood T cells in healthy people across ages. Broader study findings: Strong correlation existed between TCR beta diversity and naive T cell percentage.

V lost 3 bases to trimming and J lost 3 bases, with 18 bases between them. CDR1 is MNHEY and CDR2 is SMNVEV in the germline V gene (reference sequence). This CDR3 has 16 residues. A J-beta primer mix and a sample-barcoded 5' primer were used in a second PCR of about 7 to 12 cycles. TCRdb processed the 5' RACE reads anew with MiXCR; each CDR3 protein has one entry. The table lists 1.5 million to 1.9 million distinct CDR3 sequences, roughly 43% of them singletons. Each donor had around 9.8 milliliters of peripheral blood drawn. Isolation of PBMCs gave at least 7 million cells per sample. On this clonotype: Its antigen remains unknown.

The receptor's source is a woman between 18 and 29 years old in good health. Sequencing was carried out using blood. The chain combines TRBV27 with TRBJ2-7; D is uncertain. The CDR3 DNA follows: TGTGCCAGCAGTTTTGGACCCCGACGGTCCCTCTACGAGCAGTACTTC. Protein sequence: CASSFGPRRSLYEQYF.